This TCR beta chain was documented in a study of Ad26.COV2.S vaccination and SARS-CoV-2 variants. Trimming stripped 3 bases from V and 2 bases from J, with 19 bases between. This CDR3 comprises 17 residues. Germline V gives CDR1 MDHEN, CDR2 SYDVKM. Assay used: immunoSEQ multiplex PCR; TCRdb lists only in-frame clones, some missing. The table includes some 320,000 clones, around four fifths detected once. The treatment denotes: approximately 18 received Ad26.COV2.S at low or high dose, single or two shots; roughly five received placebo; per-sample allocation not given. Collection of samples fell on day 63 after the first vaccine or placebo injection. An Ad26 vector was used to express Wuhan-strain SARS-CoV-2 spike as the vaccine.

The sample was peripheral blood, taken in a trial of Ad26.COV2.S vaccine versus placebo. The gene calls are TRBV28 and TRBJ1-1; D gene unclear. The TCR was taken from a person between 18 and 65 years old who received the Ad26.COV2.S COVID-19 vaccine or a placebo. The CDR3 DNA reads TGTGCCAGCAGTTTTTGGGGAACGAAGAACAAAAACACTGAAGCTTTCTTT. Its translation: CASSFWGTKNKNTEAFF.